One TCR beta chain is described in this entry. The antigen remains undetermined. Samples: about 28 days before transplant, then days 30, 100 and 180 after. The sample originates from a study of T cell clonotyping in hematopoietic cell transplantation. V gave up 0 bases and J gave up 3 bases; unmatched junction bases: 4. CDR3 length equals 15 residues. The germline V gene has CDR1 LGHNA and CDR2 YNFKEQ. The repertoire was sequenced with immunoSEQ multiplex PCR; TCRdb's copy has only in-frame clones and lacks some. This table has about 29,000 clones, 90% to 95% appearing once. Findings and caveats of the study: Graft donor and pretransplant recipient Inverse Simpson Index values predicted broader posttransplant TCR diversity. After transplant, recipient diversity fell while pathologically expanded clonotypes grew through day 180. Few recipient clonotypes overlapped donors; over 95% were de novo at given depth.

The sample was PBMCs, taken 100 days after allogeneic stem cell transplant. The TCR sequence derives from a female patient aged 50-59 years who had an allogeneic stem cell transplant from a related donor, so the T cells may come from the graft donor. Some clones in this sample may be carry-over from other donors' samples. The V call is TRBV4-2, the J call TRBJ1-2; 7 positions match TRBD1. This CDR3 is CASSQERGQYYGYTF. The CDR3 DNA reads TGTGCCAGCAGCCAAGAGAGGGGGCAGTACTATGGCTACACCTTC.